The present entry profiles one TCR beta chain with its context. The antigen remains unidentified. This entry is derived from a study of chemoradiotherapy in HPV16-positive cancers. Study overall: Candidate HPV-specific T-cell clones and common TCR motifs came from functional assays in a couple of HPV16-positive patients.

Produced via immunoSEQ multiplex PCR; TCRdb's table is partial and in-frame only. This repertoire shows a few thousand clones, roughly 89% found once; its top ten account for under 6.5%. Notes on the study in general: Only a couple of HPV16-positive patients supplied the functional HPV-specificity definition. In HPV16-positive patients, HPV-responsive T-cell expansion tracked better recurrence-free survival.

The input for sequencing was tumor tissue, taken from a patient who underwent chemoradiotherapy. This receptor was identified in a human donor with HPV-associated anogenital cancer.

CDR3: CASSLGQVSTDTQYF. DNA for the CDR3: TGTGCCAGCAGCTTAGGGCAGGTTAGCACAGATACGCAGTATTTT. The chain is built from TRBV11-2 and TRBJ2-3, with D unclear. The CDR3 sequence is 15 residues long. Per the germline V gene, CDR1 is SGHAT and CDR2 is FQNNGV. V was shortened by 1 base and J by 0 bases, with 8 bases between the two germline ends.